What follows are 7 T cell receptor beta chains derived from one specimen sequenced in a study of T-cell reconstitution after alpha-beta-depleted transplantation in children. Preparation of the TCRbeta library used unique molecular identifiers. MiXCR, run by TCRdb on the PCR reads, gives a single entry per CDR3 protein. Among over 400,000 distinct CDR3 sequences, 43% were seen once, and the ten largest hold 25% to 30%. Material: PBMCs, obtained before TCRalphabeta/CD19-depleted stem cell transplant. These receptors all stem from a girl aged 2 to 9 with aplastic anemia, due to receive a stem cell transplant.

This clonotype was found many times. The chain is built from TRBV15 and TRBJ2-2; tentatively, D is TRBD2 (6 bases). With 1 base removed from V and 0 bases from J, the gap between germline ends came to 9 bases. The CDR3 is made up of 16 amino acids. Germline assignment: CDR1 LNHNV and CDR2 YYDKDF (reference sequence). DNA of the CDR3: TGTGCCACCAGCAGAGGAGGGACTTCGAACACCGGGGAGCTGTTTTTT. It specifies CATSRGGTSNTGELFF.

This clonotype was recorded at least ten times. The chain carries TRBV5-1 and TRBJ2-4, with D possibly matching TRBD1 (6 bases). CDR3 length equals 16 residues. V lost 3 bases to trimming and J lost 0 bases, with 13 bases between them. Germline V gene lookup returns CDR1 SGHRS and CDR2 YFSETQ. The DNA for the CDR3 is TGCGCCAGCAGCTCCGGACAGAATCTAGCCAAAAACATTCAGTACTTC. This encodes CASSSGQNLAKNIQYF.

This clonotype has ten or more counts. This chain uses TRBV29-1 with TRBJ2-7, with D unclear. Trimming shortened V by 5 bases and J by 2 bases, and 10 bases separated the two germline ends. CDR3 size: 12 residues. Germline V gene sequence: CDR1 SQVTM, CDR2 ANQGSEA. The CDR3 sequence: CSVLSVTYEQYF. CDR3 DNA sequence: TGCAGCGTTTTAAGTGTTACCTACGAGCAGTACTTC.

This clonotype occurred many times. A much more abundant neighbour one base away suggests this may be a read error. This rearrangement joins TRBV12-3 or TRBV12-4 to TRBJ2-1; D may be TRBD2 (6 bases). The V and J ends lost 3 bases and 9 bases respectively, with 6 bases between them. The CDR3 runs to 11 residues. CDR3 DNA sequence: TGTGCCAGCAGTTTCGGGGGTGAGCAGTTCTTC. This sequence encodes CASSFGGEQFF.

The table lists this clonotype with a few counts. This chain joins TRBV12-3 or TRBV12-4 and TRBJ2-3; 7 bases are a match to TRBD1. With V trimmed by 6 bases and J by 1 base, 4 bases remained unmatched. The CDR3 is made up of 14 amino acids. This CDR3 reads CASRPGQGTDTQYF. The CDR3 DNA sequence: TGTGCCAGCAGACCCGGACAGGGCACAGATACGCAGTATTTT.

This clonotype was observed many times. The V gene is TRBV10-2, the J gene TRBJ2-3; 10 nucleotides align to TRBD2. Losses at the gene ends were 6 bases for V and 1 base for J; bases not matched to a gene: 4. This CDR3 is 15 amino acids long. CDR1 is WSHSY and CDR2 is SAAADI in the germline V gene. CDR3: CASRNLAGGTDTQYF. The CDR3 nucleotides read TGCGCCAGCAGGAACCTAGCGGGGGGCACAGATACGCAGTATTTT.

The V and J genes are TRBV7-8 and TRBJ2-1; D might be TRBD2 (5 bases). The CDR3 is 18 residues long. Germline loops: CDR1 SGHVS, CDR2 FQNEAQ. Trimming removed 5 bases from V and 5 bases from J, with 25 bases in between. Here the CDR3 reads CASSDIFDTAGSNNEQFF. The CDR3 nucleotides are TGTGCCAGCAGCGACATCTTTGATACCGCGGGTTCAAACAATGAGCAGTTCTTC.